The 15 T cell receptor beta chains below come from one sample, sequenced in a study of T cell responses to AZD1222 COVID-19 vaccine. Sequencing was performed with immunoSEQ multiplex PCR; in TCRdb, only in-frame clones are kept and a portion is missing. The table includes roughly 140,000 clones, more than 70% detected once. The sequenced sample was peripheral blood, obtained on day 0 of AZD1222 vaccination. These receptors originate from an adult in good health.

The chain joins TRBV18 to TRBJ1-1; D is ambiguous. This CDR3 is 16 amino acids long. CDR1 KGHSH and CDR2 LQKENI come from the germline V gene. The V end lost 3 bases, the J end lost 0 bases, and 14 bases lay between the germline ends. Here the CDR3 reads CASSPGRSPLNTEAFF. DNA for the CDR3: TGTGCCAGCTCACCGGGAAGGTCCCCCTTGAACACTGAAGCTTTCTTT.

V and J are TRBV19 and TRBJ1-5, with D perhaps matching TRBD1 (6 bases). The V gene lost 11 bases and the J gene lost 1 base, with 18 bases spanning the gap. The CDR3 contains 15 residues. Germline V gene lookup returns CDR1 LNHDA and CDR2 SQIVND (reference sequence). Here the CDR3 DNA reads TGTGCCTCTCGGGGGGGCAGGGCCAGCAATCAGCCCCAGCATTTT. This sequence encodes CASRGGRASNQPQHF.

The chain is built from TRBV7-2 and TRBJ1-5, with TRBD1 identical over 9 bases. CDR3 size: 14 residues. J gave up 3 bases and V 4 bases, and 1 base lay outside the gene matches. Per germline, CDR1 SGHTA and CDR2 FQGNSA. CDR3 sequence (DNA): TGTGCCAGCAGCTGGACAGGGGTCAATCAGCCCCAGCATTTT. This sequence encodes CASSWTGVNQPQHF.

This rearrangement joins TRBV9 to TRBJ2-7, with unresolved D. The germline CDR1 and CDR2 sequences are SGDLS and YYNGEE. Trimming left V 0 bases short and J 0 bases short, with 7 bases between. The CDR3 runs to 14 residues. The CDR3: CASSVEGRSYEQYF. The CDR3 DNA is TGTGCCAGCAGCGTAGAAGGCCGCTCCTACGAGCAGTACTTC.

This CDR3 is CASSSLATYGYTF. DNA of the CDR3: TGTGCCAGCAGTTCCCTCGCGACCTATGGCTACACCTTC. The chain joins TRBV28 to TRBJ1-2; no clear D. Trimming cost V 4 bases and J 4 bases, with 10 bases left between them. This CDR3 contains 13 residues. Germline-derived CDR1 and CDR2 are MDHEN and SYDVKM.

The V and J genes are TRBV19 and TRBJ1-1; D perhaps matches TRBD1 (5 bases). Germline V CDR1 and CDR2: LNHDA, SQIVND (reference sequence). The CDR3 sequence is 15 residues long. Between the trimmed V and J ends, which lost 5 bases and 5 bases, there was a span of 18 bases. The CDR3 is CASSLQVRSRTEAFF. In DNA form, the CDR3 reads TGTGCCAGTAGTCTACAGGTGAGGTCGAGGACTGAAGCTTTCTTT.

CDR3 sequence reads: CASSSTVLNQPQHF. The CDR3 bases are TGTGCCAGCAGTTCCACAGTACTCAATCAGCCCCAGCATTTT. This rearrangement joins TRBV6-2 or TRBV6-3 to TRBJ1-5; D remains ambiguous. The germline CDR1 and CDR2 sequences are MNHEY and SVGEGT. The CDR3 loop spans 14 amino acids. Deletions cut 4 bases from V and 3 bases from J, with 10 bases between.

The rearrangement uses TRBV7-2 and TRBJ2-1; D assignment may be TRBD1 or TRBD2 (6 bases each). Germline V gives CDR1 SGHTA, CDR2 FQGNSA. This CDR3 has 16 amino acids. V was shortened by 5 bases and J by 10 bases, with 24 bases between the two germline ends. The CDR3 DNA follows: TGTGCCAGCAGCCACCTCCGGGGGCCCACGGTGTGGGAGCAGTTCTTC. Amino acid sequence: CASSHLRGPTVWEQFF.

V gene TRBV21-1 combines with J gene TRBJ1-3; the table assigns TRBD1, which was not confirmed against the DNA. TRBV21-1 is given as a pseudogene. This CDR3 has 13 amino acids. The CDR3 here is CASSMRTGHTIYF. CDR3 coding DNA: TGTGCCAGCAGCATGAGGACAGGGCACACCATATATTTT.

The chain has TRBV9 and TRBJ2-1; D not certain. Germline CDR1 is SGDLS and CDR2 is YYNGEE. The CDR3 is 15 residues long. The V end was cut by 0 bases, the J end by 1 base, with 8 bases between. CDR3 in amino acids: CASSVALASYNEQFF. The CDR3 DNA follows: TGTGCCAGCAGCGTAGCTTTGGCGTCCTACAATGAGCAGTTCTTC.

The chain combines TRBV9 with TRBJ2-2, with 7 bases matching TRBD1. With V trimmed by 7 bases and J by 2 bases, 2 bases remained unmatched. The germline V gene encodes CDR1 SGDLS and CDR2 YYNGEE. The CDR3 is made up of 13 amino acids. This CDR3 reads CASGDSNTGELFF. Written as DNA, the CDR3 is TGTGCCAGCGGGGACAGCAACACCGGGGAGCTGTTTTTT.

The gene calls are TRBV3-1 (or the pseudogene TRBV3-2) and TRBJ1-1; weak D call: TRBD1 (6 bases). Trimming removed 1 base from V and 0 bases from J, with 12 bases in between. Germline lookup yields CDR1 LGHDT and CDR2 YNNKEL (reference sequence). CDR3 length: 16 residues. For the CDR3, the DNA is TGTGCCAGCAGCCAAGGAGGGGGGGGCATGAACACTGAAGCTTTCTTT. This translates into CASSQGGGGMNTEAFF.

The sample holds a few counts of this clone. DNA for the CDR3: TGTGCCCCTCAGCCCCAGCATTTT. Protein: CAPQPQHF. This rearrangement joins TRBV30 to TRBJ1-5; D remains unclear. V lost 8 bases and J lost 6, with 2 bases in between. CDR3 length equals 8 residues. Germline lookup yields CDR1 GTSNPN and CDR2 SVGIG (reference sequence).

This chain joins TRBV7-3 and TRBJ1-1; 8 nucleotides align to TRBD1. The trim removed 5 bases at V and 2 bases at J, leaving 4 bases unmatched. CDR3 size: 14 residues. Germline loops: CDR1 SGHTA, CDR2 FQGTGA. Here the CDR3 reads CASSPGQGNTEAFF. CDR3 nucleotides: TGTGCCAGCAGCCCCGGACAGGGTAACACTGAAGCTTTCTTT.

This clone was observed a single time. This chain connects TRBV11-3 to TRBJ2-1, with 10 positions matching TRBD2. Trimming took 0 bases from V and 10 from J; bases not matched to a gene: 6. Germline CDR1 and CDR2: SGHNT and YENEEA. The CDR3 runs to 15 residues. In DNA form, the CDR3 reads TGTGCCAGCAGCTTAGAGAGCGGGGGGGCATGGGAGCAGTTCTTC. Its translation is CASSLESGGAWEQFF.